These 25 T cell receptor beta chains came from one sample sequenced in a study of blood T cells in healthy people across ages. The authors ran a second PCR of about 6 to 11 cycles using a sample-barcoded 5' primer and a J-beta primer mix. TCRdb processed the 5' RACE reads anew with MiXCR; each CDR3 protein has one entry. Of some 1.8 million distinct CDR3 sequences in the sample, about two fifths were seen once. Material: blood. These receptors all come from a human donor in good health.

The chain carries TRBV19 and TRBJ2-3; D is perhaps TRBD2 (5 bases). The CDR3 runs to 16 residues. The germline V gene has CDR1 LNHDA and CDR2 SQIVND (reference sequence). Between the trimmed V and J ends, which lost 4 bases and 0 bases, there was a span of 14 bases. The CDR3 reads CASSRERTRSTDTQYF. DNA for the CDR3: TGTGCCAGTAGTAGAGAGCGGACCCGTAGCACAGATACGCAGTATTTT.

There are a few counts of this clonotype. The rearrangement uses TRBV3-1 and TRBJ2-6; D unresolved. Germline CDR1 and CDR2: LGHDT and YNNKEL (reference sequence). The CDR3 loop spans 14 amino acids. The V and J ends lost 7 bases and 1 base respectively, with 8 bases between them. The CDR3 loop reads CASTPVSGANVLTF. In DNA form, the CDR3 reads TGTGCCAGCACCCCAGTGTCTGGGGCCAACGTCCTGACTTTC.

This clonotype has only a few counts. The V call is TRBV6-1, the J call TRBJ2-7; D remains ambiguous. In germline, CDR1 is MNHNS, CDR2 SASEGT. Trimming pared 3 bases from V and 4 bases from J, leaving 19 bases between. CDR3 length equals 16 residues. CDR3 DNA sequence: TGTGCCAGCAGTGACGGTCCGAGAAGAGGTTGGTACGAGCAGTACTTC. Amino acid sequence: CASSDGPRRGWYEQYF.

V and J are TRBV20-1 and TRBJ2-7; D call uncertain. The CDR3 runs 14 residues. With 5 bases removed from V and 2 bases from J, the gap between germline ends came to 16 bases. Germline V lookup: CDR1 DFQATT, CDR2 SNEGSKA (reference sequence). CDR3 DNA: TGCAGTGCTGGGGTCCCGGTAGGGACCTACGAGCAGTACTTC. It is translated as CSAGVPVGTYEQYF.

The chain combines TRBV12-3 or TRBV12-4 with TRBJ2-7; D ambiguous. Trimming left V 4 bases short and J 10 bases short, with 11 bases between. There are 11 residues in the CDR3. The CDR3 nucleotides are TGTGCCAGCAGTTCGTCTAGAGCTCAGTACTTC. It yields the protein CASSSSRAQYF.

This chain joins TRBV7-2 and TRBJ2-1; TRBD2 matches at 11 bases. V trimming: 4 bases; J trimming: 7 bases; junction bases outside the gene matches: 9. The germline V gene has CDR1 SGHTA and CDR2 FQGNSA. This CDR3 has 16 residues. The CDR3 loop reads CASSSRLAGRRNEQFF. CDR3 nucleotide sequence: TGTGCCAGCAGCTCCCGACTAGCGGGGAGGCGGAATGAGCAGTTCTTC.

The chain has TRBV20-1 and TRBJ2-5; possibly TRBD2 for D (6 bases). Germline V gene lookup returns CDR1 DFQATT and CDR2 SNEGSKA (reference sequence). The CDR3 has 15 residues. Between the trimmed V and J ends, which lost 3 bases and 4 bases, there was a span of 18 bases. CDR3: CSASKATSPRETQYF. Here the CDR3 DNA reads TGCAGTGCTAGTAAAGCGACTAGTCCGAGAGAGACCCAGTACTTC.

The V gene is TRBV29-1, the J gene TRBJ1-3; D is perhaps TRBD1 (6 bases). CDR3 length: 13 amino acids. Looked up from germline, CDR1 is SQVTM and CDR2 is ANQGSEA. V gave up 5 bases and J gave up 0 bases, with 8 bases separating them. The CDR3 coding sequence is TGCAGCGTTACAGGGAGCTCTGGAAACACCATATATTTT. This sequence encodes CSVTGSSGNTIYF.

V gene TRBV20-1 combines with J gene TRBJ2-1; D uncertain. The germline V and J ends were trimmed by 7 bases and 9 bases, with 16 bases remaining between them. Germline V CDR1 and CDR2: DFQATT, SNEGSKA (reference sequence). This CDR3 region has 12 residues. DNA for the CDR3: TGCAGTGTTCGCCGAGGAAGGTTTGAGCAGTTCTTC. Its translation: CSVRRGRFEQFF.

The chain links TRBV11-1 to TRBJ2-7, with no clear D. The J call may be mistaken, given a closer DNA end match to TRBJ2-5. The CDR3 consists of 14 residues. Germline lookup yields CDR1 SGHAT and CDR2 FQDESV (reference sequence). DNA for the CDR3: TGTGCCAGCAGCTTAGGACGGGTGGCGGAGACCCAGTACTTC. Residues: CASSLGRVAETQYF.

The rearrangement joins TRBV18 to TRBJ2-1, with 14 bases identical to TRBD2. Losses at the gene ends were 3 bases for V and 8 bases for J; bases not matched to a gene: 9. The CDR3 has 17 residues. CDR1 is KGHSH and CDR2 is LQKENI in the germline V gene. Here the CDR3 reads CASSPKAGLAGADEQFF. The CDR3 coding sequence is TGTGCCAGCTCACCCAAAGCGGGACTAGCGGGGGCGGATGAGCAGTTCTTC.

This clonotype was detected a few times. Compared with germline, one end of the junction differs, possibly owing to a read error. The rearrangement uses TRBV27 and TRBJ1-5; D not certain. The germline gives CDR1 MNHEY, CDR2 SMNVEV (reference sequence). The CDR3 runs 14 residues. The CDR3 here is CASSFGGSNQPRHF. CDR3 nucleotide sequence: TGTGCCAGCAGTTTCGGCGGGAGCAATCAGCCCCGGCATTTT.

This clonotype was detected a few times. CDR3: CASSWNRVSHTDTQYF. The CDR3, as DNA: TGTGCCAGCAGCTGGAACAGGGTATCCCACACAGATACGCAGTATTTT. The rearrangement uses TRBV7-9 and TRBJ2-3; possible D gene TRBD1, 6 bases. Germline V CDR1 and CDR2: SEHNR, FQNEAQ (reference sequence). The CDR3 has 16 residues. V was clipped by 4 bases and J by 2 bases, with 16 bases between them.

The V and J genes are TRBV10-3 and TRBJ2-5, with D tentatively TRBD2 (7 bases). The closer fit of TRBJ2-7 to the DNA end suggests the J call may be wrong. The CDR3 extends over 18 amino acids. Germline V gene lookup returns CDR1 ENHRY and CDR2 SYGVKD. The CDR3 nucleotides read TGTGCCATCAGTGAACCTACTTCCGGGGGGCTAAGGCTGGACGAGCAGTACTTC. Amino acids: CAISEPTSGGLRLDEQYF.

CDR3 amino acids: CASSTDPGDQAFF. CDR3 bases: TGTGCCAGCAGCACCGATCCCGGGGATCAAGCTTTCTTT. The chain joins TRBV7-3 to TRBJ1-1; unclear D gene. Germline V gene sequence: CDR1 SGHTA, CDR2 FQGTGA. This CDR3 comprises 13 residues. Trimming cost V 5 bases and J 9 bases, with 16 bases left between them.

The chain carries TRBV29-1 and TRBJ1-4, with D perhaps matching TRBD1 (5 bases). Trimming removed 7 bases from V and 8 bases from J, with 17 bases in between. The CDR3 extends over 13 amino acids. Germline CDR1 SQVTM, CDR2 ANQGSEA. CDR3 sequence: CSAGAGTGEKLFF. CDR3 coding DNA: TGCAGCGCCGGCGCAGGGACGGGCGAAAAACTGTTTTTT.

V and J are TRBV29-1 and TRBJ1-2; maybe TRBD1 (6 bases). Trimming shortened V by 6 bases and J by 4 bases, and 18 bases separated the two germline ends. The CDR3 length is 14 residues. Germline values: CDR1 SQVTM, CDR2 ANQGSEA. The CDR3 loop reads CSVMDGQSIYGYTF. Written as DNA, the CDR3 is TGCAGCGTCATGGATGGACAGTCGATCTATGGCTACACCTTC.

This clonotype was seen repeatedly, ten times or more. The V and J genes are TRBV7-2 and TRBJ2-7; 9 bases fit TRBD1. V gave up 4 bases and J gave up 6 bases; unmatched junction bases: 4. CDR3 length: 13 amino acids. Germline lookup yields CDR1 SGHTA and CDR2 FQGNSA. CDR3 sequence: CASSSDRGFEQYF. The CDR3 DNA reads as TGTGCCAGCAGCTCAGACAGGGGGTTCGAGCAGTACTTC.

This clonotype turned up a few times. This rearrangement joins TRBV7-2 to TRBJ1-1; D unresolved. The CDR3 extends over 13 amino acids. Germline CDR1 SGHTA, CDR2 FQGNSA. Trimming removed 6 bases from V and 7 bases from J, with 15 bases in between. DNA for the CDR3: TGTGCCAGCAGTCAAACAGCCTCCTATGAAGCTTTCTTT. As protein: CASSQTASYEAFF.

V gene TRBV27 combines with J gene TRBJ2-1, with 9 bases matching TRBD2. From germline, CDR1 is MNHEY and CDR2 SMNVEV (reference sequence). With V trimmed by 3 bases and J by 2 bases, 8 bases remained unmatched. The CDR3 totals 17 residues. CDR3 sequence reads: CASSLYVSSGAYNEQFF. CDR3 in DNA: TGTGCCAGCAGTTTGTACGTGTCTAGCGGGGCCTACAATGAGCAGTTCTTC.

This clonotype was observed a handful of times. The CDR3, as DNA: TGTGCCAGCAGCCCAATCAGACAGACAACCTACGAGCAGTACTTC. Translating it yields CASSPIRQTTYEQYF. This rearrangement joins TRBV11-2 to TRBJ2-7, with a weak D call TRBD1 (5 bases). This CDR3 is 15 amino acids long. Trimming pared 5 bases from V and 2 bases from J, leaving 16 bases between. Germline CDR1 SGHAT, CDR2 FQNNGV.

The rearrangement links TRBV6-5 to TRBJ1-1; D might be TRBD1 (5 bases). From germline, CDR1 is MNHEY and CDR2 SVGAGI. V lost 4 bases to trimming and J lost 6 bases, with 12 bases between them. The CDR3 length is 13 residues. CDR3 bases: TGTGCCAGCAGTTTTCAGGGTAACTCTGAAGCTTTCTTT. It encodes CASSFQGNSEAFF.

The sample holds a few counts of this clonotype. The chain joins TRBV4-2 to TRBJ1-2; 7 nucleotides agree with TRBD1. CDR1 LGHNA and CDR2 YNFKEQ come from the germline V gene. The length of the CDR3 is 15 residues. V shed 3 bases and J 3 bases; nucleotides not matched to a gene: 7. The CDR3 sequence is CASSHVYRGDYGYTF. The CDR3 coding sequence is TGTGCCAGCAGCCACGTTTACAGGGGAGACTATGGCTACACCTTC.

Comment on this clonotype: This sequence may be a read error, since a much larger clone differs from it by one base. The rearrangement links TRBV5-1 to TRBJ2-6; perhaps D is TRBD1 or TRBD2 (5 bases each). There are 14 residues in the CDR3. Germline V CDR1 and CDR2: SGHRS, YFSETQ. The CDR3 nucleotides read TGCGCCAGCTCCAGGATCTCTGGGGGCAACGTCCTGACTTTC. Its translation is CASSRISGGNVLTF. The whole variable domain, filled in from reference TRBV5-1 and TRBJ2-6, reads KAGVTQTPRYLIKTRGQQVTLSCSPISGHRSVSWYQQTPGQGLQFLFEYFSETQRNKGNFPGRFSGRQFSNSRSEMNVSTLELGDSALYLCASSRISGGNVLTFGAGSRLTVL.

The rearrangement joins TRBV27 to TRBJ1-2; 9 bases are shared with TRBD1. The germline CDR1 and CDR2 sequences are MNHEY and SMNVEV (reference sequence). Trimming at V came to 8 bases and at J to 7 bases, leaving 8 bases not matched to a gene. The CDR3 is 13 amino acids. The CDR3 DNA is TGTGCCAGCTTAGGACAGGGGAGCGGTGGCTACACCTTC. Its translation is CASLGQGSGGYTF.